Listed below are T cell receptor beta chains from one sample, sequenced in a study of naive and memory T cell subsets. TCRdb reprocessed the UMI-ligation and nested PCR reads via MiXCR and lists one record per CDR3 protein. This sample has over 130,000 distinct CDR3 sequences; 15% to 25% occur once, and the top ten carry about 0.57%. The sample taken for sequencing was naive CD8+ T cells from blood. The receptors were gathered from a human donor in good health. Each CDR3 is given without its conserved first and last residue. Clone size is not always given. Where it is, it says once, few, many or a class for expanded clones.

j_gene	abundance	v_gene	CDR3aa
TRBJ1-1	few	TRBV28	ASSFSRQNTEAF
TRBJ2-7	-	TRBV5-1	ASTPDRDRGDEQY
TRBJ1-2	-	TRBV5-1	ASSLREGHGYT
TRBJ2-2	few	TRBV3-1	ASSQEAGLAGELF
TRBJ2-1	few	TRBV28	ASSFGLEYNEQF
TRBJ2-7	-	TRBV28	ASSSGQRTYEQY
TRBJ1-2	few	TRBV29-1	SVEDVGGLFANYGYT
TRBJ1-1	-	TRBV9	ASSVVGEQGPNSEAF
TRBJ1-2	few	TRBV10-2	ASSESYTGGGSGYT
TRBJ1-2	-	TRBV5-4	ASRGPQRGYT
TRBJ2-2	few	TRBV29-1	SVVPETGGASGELF
TRBJ2-2	-	TRBV6-6	ASSTGLAGWSTGELF
TRBJ2-5	few	TRBV25-1	ASGDGDQETQY
TRBJ1-1	few	TRBV28	ASSSRGMGFLAF
TRBJ2-1	many	TRBV12-3/TRBV12-4	ASSRGQGGSYNEQF
TRBJ2-7	few	TRBV11-2	ASADWRDYEQY